This TCR beta chain stems from a study of cytomegalovirus exposure and HLA in healthy donors. General study results and limits: In a later analysis, donors in an Asian-associated ancestry cluster reportedly had fewer N-insertions in productive TCRs than the cohort mean.

For this clone: The target antigen is unknown.

CDR3 length: 14 amino acids. Per germline, CDR1 GTSNPN and CDR2 SVGIG (reference sequence). J lost 10 bases, V lost 0 bases, and 5 bases had no gene match. Use of 60 Vbeta and 13 Jbeta primers characterized the PCR. Profiled with immunoSEQ multiplex PCR; TCRdb holds only in-frame clones, not every one. The repertoire holds about 64,000 clones, around three quarters seen once, with 7% to 8% in the top ten. Sequences were obtained from PBMCs. The chain carries TRBV30 and TRBJ1-6, with TRBD1 matching over 8 bases. The TCR was taken from a man between 18 and 35 years old in good health and CMV-seropositive. CDR3 protein: CAWSVQQGGSPLHF. The CDR3 nucleotides read TGTGCCTGGAGTGTACAACAGGGGGGCTCACCCCTCCACTTT. The full variable domain, with the rest looked up from reference TRBV30 and TRBJ1-6, is SQTIHQWPATLVQPVGSPLSLECTVEGTSNPNLYWYRQAAGRGLQLLFYSVGIGQISSEVPQNLSASRPQDRQFILSSKKLLLSDSGFYLCAWSVQQGGSPLHFGNGTRLTVT.